This T cell receptor (beta chain) was found in a study of blood T cell repertoires in COVID-19. About the research overall: Sample material is recorded as cDNA or gDNA derived from T cells, B-cell-depleted T cells, or PBMCs.

Germline values: CDR1 SGDLS, CDR2 YYNGEE. V gave up 4 bases and J gave up 5 bases; unmatched junction bases: 13. There are 16 residues in the CDR3. Original data processing: Using reference gene primer amplification, nucleated cell counts were estimated. Sequenced by immunoSEQ multiplex PCR; TCRdb stores in-frame clones only, minus some. The D gene and trimming were derived from the DNA, and the V and J assignments and clone size from that table. The sample shows a few hundred thousand clones, approximately 89% of them seen only once. The rearrangement uses TRBV9 and TRBJ2-7; 9 bases line up with TRBD1. This TCR was recovered from a woman between 45 and 65 years old with acute or convalescent COVID-19. Sequenced material: peripheral blood. The CDR3 DNA follows: TGTGCCAGCAGCCCCCCGGCCGGGACAGGGAGGCACGAGCAGTACTTC. Encoded protein: CASSPPAGTGRHEQYF.